The clone carrying this T cell receptor (beta chain) was recorded once. Its specificity is unknown. These data are taken from a study of Tregs in tolerant kidney transplant recipients. This table comes from immunoSEQ multiplex PCR, and its TCRdb copy is limited to in-frame clones, with some not included. The sample lists 200,000 to 300,000 clones; approximately 84% were seen once. Study-wide results and limits: Few patients were studied, so findings need validation in larger groups. Tregs expanded with activated donor B cells seemed most donor-specific. No direct test of biological reproducibility was done here.

This receptor was taken from a human donor in good health. The sample taken for sequencing was CD4+ T cells from blood.

CDR3 amino acids: CSVQVFNYGYTF. The CDR3 DNA reads TGCAGCGTACAGGTTTTTAACTATGGCTACACCTTC. The V call is TRBV29-1, the J call TRBJ1-2, with D tentatively TRBD1 (5 bases). The CDR3 covers 12 residues. Germline V gene lookup returns CDR1 SQVTM and CDR2 ANQGSEA. V shed 6 bases and J shed 1 base, with 9 bases lying between them.